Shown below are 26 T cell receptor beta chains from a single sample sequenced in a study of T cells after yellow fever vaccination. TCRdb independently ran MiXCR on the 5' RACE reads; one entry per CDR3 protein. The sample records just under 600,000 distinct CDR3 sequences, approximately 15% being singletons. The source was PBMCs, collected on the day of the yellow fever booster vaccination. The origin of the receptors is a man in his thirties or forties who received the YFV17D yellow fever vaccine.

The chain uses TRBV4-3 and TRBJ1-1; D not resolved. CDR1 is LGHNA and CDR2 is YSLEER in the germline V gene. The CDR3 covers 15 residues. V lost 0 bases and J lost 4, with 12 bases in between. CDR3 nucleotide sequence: TGCGCCAGCAGCCAAGATCAATTTTTTGGCACTGAAGCTTTCTTT. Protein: CASSQDQFFGTEAFF.

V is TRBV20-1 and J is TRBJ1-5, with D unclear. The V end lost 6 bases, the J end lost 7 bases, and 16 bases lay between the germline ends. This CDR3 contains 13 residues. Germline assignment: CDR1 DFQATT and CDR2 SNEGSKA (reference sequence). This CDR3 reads CSARPAPIQPQHF. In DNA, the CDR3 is TGCAGTGCAAGACCAGCCCCCATACAGCCCCAGCATTTT.

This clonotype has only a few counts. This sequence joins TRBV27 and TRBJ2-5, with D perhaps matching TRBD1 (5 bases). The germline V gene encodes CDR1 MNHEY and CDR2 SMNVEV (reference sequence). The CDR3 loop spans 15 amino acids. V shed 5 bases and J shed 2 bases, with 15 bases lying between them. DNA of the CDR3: TGTGCCAGCAGTCCGACCTACAGGATTCAAGAGACCCAGTACTTC. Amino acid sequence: CASSPTYRIQETQYF.

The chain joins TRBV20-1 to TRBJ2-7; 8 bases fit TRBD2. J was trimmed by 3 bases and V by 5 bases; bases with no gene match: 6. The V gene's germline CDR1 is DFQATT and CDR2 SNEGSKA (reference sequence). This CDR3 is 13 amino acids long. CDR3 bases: TGCAGTGCTGGAGCGGGAGCGGGCTACGAGCAGTACTTC. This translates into CSAGAGAGYEQYF.

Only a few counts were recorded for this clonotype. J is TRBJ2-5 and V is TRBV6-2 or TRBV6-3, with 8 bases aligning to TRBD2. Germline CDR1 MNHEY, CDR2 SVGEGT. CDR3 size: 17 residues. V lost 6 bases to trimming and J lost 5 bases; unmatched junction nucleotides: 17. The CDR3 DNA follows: TGTGCCAGCAGACTAAGCCTCAAGACTAGCGTTGTGGAGACCCAGTACTTC. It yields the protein CASRLSLKTSVVETQYF.

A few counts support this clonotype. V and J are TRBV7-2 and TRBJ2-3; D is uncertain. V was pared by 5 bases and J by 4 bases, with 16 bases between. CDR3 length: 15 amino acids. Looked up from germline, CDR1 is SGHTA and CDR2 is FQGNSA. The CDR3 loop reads CASSLGLGSADTQYF. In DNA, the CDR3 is TGTGCCAGCAGCCTAGGGCTTGGATCCGCAGATACGCAGTATTTT. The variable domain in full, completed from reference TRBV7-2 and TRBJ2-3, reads GAGVSQSPSNKVTEKGKDVELRCDPISGHTALYWYRQSLGQGLEFLIYFQGNSAPDKSGLPSDRFSAERTGGSVSTLTIQRTQQEDSAVYLCASSLGLGSADTQYFGPGTRLTVL.

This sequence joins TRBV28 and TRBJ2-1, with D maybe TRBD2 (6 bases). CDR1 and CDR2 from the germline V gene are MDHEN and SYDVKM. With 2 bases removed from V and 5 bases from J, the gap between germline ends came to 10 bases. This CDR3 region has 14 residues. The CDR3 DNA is TGTGCCAGCAGTTTACCCACTAGCCACAATGAGCAGTTCTTC. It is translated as CASSLPTSHNEQFF.

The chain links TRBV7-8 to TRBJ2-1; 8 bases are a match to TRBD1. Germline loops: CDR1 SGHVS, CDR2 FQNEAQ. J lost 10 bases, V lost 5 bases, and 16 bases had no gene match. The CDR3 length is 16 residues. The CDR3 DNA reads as TGTGCCAGCAGCACTAGCCCTGGACAGGGAGCCAGGGAGCAGTTCTTC. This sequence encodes CASSTSPGQGAREQFF.

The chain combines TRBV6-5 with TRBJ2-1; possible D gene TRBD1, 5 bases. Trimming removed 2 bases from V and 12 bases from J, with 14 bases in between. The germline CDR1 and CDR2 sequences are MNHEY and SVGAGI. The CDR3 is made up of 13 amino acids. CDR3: CASSYGGQGGQFF. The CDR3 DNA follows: TGTGCCAGCAGTTACGGTGGGCAGGGCGGGCAGTTCTTC.

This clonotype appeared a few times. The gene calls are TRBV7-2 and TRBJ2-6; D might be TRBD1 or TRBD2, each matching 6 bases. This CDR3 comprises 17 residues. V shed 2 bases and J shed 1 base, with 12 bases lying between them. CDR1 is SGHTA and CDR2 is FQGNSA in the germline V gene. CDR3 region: CASSLTQGGSGANVLTF. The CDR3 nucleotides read TGTGCCAGCAGCTTAACCCAAGGGGGGTCTGGGGCCAACGTCCTGACTTTC.

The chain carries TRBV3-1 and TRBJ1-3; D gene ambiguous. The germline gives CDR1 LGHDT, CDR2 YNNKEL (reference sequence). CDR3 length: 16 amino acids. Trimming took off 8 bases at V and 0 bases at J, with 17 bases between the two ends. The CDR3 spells CASSNAFLYSGNTIYF. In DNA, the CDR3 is TGTGCCAGCTCCAATGCCTTTCTGTACTCTGGAAACACCATATATTTT.

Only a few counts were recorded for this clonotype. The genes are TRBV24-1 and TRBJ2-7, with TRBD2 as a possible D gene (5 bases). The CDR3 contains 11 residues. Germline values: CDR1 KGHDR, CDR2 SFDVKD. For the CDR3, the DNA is TGTGCATCATATGTAGCGTACGAGCAGTACTTC. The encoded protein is CASYVAYEQYF.

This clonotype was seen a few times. The CDR3 nucleotides read TGTGCCAGCAGCCCCACCAGGGTCACTGAAGCTTTCTTT. Amino acids: CASSPTRVTEAFF. The chain recombines TRBV7-2 with TRBJ1-1; D possibly corresponds to TRBD1 (5 bases). Germline V gene sequence: CDR1 SGHTA, CDR2 FQGNSA. V lost 5 bases to trimming and J lost 4 bases, with 11 bases between them. CDR3 length equals 13 residues.

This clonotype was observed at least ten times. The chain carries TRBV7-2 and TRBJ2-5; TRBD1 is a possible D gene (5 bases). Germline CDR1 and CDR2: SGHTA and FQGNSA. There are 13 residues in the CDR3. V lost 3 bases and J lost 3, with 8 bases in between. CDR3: CASSFGQKETQYF. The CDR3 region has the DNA TGTGCCAGCAGCTTTGGACAAAAAGAGACCCAGTACTTC.

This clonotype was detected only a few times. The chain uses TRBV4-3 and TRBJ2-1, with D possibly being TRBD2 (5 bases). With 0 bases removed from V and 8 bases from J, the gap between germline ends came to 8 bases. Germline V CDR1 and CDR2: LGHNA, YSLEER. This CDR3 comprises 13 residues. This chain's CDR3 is CASSQDSGDEQFF. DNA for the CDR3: TGCGCCAGCAGCCAAGATTCCGGGGATGAGCAGTTCTTC.

The CDR3 here is CASSFKTSGSGGSYEQYF. The DNA of the CDR3 is TGTGCCAGCAGCTTCAAGACTAGCGGGAGTGGAGGGTCCTACGAGCAGTACTTC. V is TRBV11-2 and J is TRBJ2-7; TRBD2 matches at 12 bases. V gave up 3 bases and J gave up 1 base; unmatched junction bases: 10. Germline V CDR1 and CDR2: SGHAT, FQNNGV. The CDR3 spans 18 residues.

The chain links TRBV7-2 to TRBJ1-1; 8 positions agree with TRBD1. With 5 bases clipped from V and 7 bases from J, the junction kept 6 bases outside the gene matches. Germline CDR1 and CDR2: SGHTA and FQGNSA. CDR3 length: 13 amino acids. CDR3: CASSSRGLNEAFF. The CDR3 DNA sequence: TGTGCCAGCAGCAGCAGGGGGCTGAATGAAGCTTTCTTT. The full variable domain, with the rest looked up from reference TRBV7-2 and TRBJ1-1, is GAGVSQSPSNKVTEKGKDVELRCDPISGHTALYWYRQSLGQGLEFLIYFQGNSAPDKSGLPSDRFSAERTGGSVSTLTIQRTQQEDSAVYLCASSSRGLNEAFFGQGTRLTVV.

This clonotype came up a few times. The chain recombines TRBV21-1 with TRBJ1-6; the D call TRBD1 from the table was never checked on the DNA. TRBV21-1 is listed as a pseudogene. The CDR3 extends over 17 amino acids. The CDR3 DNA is TGTGCCAGCAGCAAAAAGGGGCCGGGATTCCAAAATTCACCCCTCCACTTT. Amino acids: CASSKKGPGFQNSPLHF.

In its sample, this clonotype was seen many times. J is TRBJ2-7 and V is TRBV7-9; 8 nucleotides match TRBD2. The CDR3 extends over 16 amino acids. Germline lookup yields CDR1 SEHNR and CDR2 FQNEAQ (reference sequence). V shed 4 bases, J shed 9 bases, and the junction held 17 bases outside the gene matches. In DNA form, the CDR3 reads TGTGCCAGCAGCTACGGGGGGGACCTCCCCGGGGGCGGGCAGTACTTC. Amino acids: CASSYGGDLPGGGQYF.

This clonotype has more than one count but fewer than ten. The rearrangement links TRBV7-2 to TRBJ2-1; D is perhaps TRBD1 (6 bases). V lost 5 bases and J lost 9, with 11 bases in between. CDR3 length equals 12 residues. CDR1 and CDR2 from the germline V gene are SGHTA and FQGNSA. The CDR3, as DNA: TGTGCCAGCAGCGAAACAGGGATTGAGCAGTTCTTC. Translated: CASSETGIEQFF.

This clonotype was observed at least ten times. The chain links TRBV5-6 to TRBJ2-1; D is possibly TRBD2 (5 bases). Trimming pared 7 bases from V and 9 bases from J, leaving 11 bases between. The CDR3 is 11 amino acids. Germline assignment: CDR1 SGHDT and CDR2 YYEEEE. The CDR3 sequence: CASSSTGEQFF. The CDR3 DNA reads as TGTGCCAGCTCTAGCACGGGTGAGCAGTTCTTC.

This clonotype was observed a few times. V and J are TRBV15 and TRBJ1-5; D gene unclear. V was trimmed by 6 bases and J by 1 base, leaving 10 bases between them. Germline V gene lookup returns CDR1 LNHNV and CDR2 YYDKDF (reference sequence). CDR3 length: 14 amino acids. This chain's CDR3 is CATRSGISNQPQHF. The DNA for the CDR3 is TGTGCCACCAGGTCGGGTATCAGCAATCAGCCCCAGCATTTT.

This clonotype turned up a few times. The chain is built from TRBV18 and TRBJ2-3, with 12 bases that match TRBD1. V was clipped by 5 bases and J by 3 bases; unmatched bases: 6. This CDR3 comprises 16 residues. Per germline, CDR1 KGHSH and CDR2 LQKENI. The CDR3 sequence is CASSSLGQGATDTQYF. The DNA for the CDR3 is TGTGCCAGCTCATCATTGGGACAGGGGGCGACAGATACGCAGTATTTT.

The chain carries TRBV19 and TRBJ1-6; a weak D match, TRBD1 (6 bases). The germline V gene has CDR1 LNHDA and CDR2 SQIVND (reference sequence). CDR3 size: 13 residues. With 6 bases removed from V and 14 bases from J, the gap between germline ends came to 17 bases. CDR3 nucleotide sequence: TGTGCCAGTAGCAGGACAGACCTTTCGTCCCTCCACTTT. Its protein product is CASSRTDLSSLHF.

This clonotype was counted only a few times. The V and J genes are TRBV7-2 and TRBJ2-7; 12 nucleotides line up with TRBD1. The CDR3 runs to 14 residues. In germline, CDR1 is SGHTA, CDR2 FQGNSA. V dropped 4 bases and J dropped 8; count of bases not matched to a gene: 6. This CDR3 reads CASSSGTGGEKQYF. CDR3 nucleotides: TGTGCCAGCAGCTCCGGGACAGGGGGCGAGAAGCAGTACTTC. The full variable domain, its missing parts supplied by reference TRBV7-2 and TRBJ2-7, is GAGVSQSPSNKVTEKGKDVELRCDPISGHTALYWYRQSLGQGLEFLIYFQGNSAPDKSGLPSDRFSAERTGGSVSTLTIQRTQQEDSAVYLCASSSGTGGEKQYFGPGTRLTVT.

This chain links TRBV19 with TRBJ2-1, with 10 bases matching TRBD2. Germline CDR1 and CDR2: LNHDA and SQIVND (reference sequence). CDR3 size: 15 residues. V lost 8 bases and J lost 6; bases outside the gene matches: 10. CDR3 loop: CASRPRTSGANEQFF. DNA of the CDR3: TGTGCCAGTCGCCCCCGGACTAGCGGTGCCAATGAGCAGTTCTTC.